These 29 T cell receptor beta chains originate from one sample sequenced in a study of blood T cell repertoires in COVID-19. The data were produced by immunoSEQ multiplex PCR, yet TCRdb's version contains in-frame clones alone and is incomplete. The table has 170,000 or so clones, around 86% seen once. Sequencing was carried out using peripheral blood. The source of these receptors is a man in his forties or fifties with active or convalescent COVID-19.

The chain combines TRBV7-8 with TRBJ2-1, with 7 bases matching TRBD1. The germline gives CDR1 SGHVS, CDR2 FQNEAQ. This CDR3 has 14 amino acids. With V trimmed by 5 bases and J by 4 bases, 5 bases remained unmatched. The CDR3 coding sequence is TGTGCCAGCAGCACAATACAGGGGTACAATGAGCAGTTCTTC. Translated: CASSTIQGYNEQFF.

The V call is TRBV3-1 (or the pseudogene TRBV3-2), the J call TRBJ1-1, with D possibly matching TRBD1 (5 bases). V shed 5 bases and J shed 1 base, with 11 bases lying between them. Germline V CDR1 and CDR2: LGHDT, YNNKEL (reference sequence). The CDR3 has 14 residues. CDR3 coding DNA: TGTGCCAGCAGCTTTTTAGGGGCGAACACTGAAGCTTTCTTT. Amino acids: CASSFLGANTEAFF.

This clone came up a few times. V is TRBV6-6 and J is TRBJ1-1; tentatively, D is TRBD1 (6 bases). The CDR3 is 16 residues long. Germline values: CDR1 MNHNY, CDR2 SVGAGI (reference sequence). V was clipped by 2 bases and J by 4 bases, with 17 bases between them. The CDR3 reads CASSYPLGGAVTEAFF. CDR3 nucleotides: TGTGCCAGCAGTTACCCCCTTGGGGGGGCCGTCACTGAAGCTTTCTTT.

This clone appeared a single time. This CDR3 reads CASSSGGGELFF. CDR3 DNA: TGCGCCAGCAGCTCAGGTGGGGGGGAGCTGTTTTTT. This rearrangement joins TRBV5-1 to TRBJ2-2, with D unresolved. The V gene's germline CDR1 is SGHRS and CDR2 YFSETQ. The CDR3 is made up of 12 amino acids. The germline V and J ends were trimmed by 3 bases and 8 bases, with 8 bases remaining between them.

This clone showed up just once. V usage is TRBV19 and J usage is TRBJ1-5, with no clear D. The V and J ends lost 3 bases and 2 bases respectively, with 5 bases between them. Germline values: CDR1 LNHDA, CDR2 SQIVND (reference sequence). The CDR3 spans 13 residues. CDR3 protein: CASSIEGNQPQHF. The CDR3 DNA reads TGTGCCAGTAGTATTGAGGGCAATCAGCCCCAGCATTTT.

The gene calls are TRBV29-1 and TRBJ1-2, with D possibly being TRBD1 (6 bases). The CDR3 is 12 residues long. Germline V gene data show CDR1 as SQVTM and CDR2 as ANQGSEA. Trimming stripped 7 bases from V and 1 base from J, with 10 bases between. CDR3 amino acids: CSATDSNYGYTF. CDR3 DNA: TGCAGCGCTACGGACAGTAACTATGGCTACACCTTC.

The gene calls are TRBV11-3 and TRBJ2-1, with D maybe TRBD2 (5 bases). The germline V gene encodes CDR1 SGHNT and CDR2 YENEEA. V was shortened by 5 bases and J by 4 bases, with 15 bases between the two germline ends. The CDR3 has 15 amino acids. DNA for the CDR3: TGTGCCAGCAGCCCACGCGACACGGGGTACAATGAGCAGTTCTTC. It codes for CASSPRDTGYNEQFF.

The V call is TRBV18, the J call TRBJ2-2, with 14 bases matching TRBD2. J lost 1 base, V lost 0 bases, and 1 base had no gene match. Germline V lookup: CDR1 KGHSH, CDR2 LQKENI. The CDR3 spans 18 residues. The chain's CDR3 is CASSPPGLAGGNTGELFF. CDR3 DNA sequence: TGTGCCAGCTCACCACCTGGACTAGCGGGGGGGAACACCGGGGAGCTGTTTTTT.

J is TRBJ2-2 and V is TRBV7-8; 10 bases agree with TRBD2. The CDR3 contains 15 residues. Germline lookup yields CDR1 SGHVS and CDR2 FQNEAQ. After removal of 3 bases from V and 5 bases from J, the junction contained 3 bases not matched to a gene. In nucleotides, the CDR3 is TGTGCCAGCAGCTTGGTTAGCGGGGGGACCGGGGAGCTGTTTTTT. Amino acid sequence: CASSLVSGGTGELFF.

This chain connects TRBV7-2 to TRBJ2-7, with 10 bases lining up with TRBD2. Trimming at V came to 5 bases and at J to 6 bases, leaving 13 bases not matched to a gene. This CDR3 has 16 residues. CDR1 is SGHTA and CDR2 is FQGNSA in the germline V gene. CDR3 sequence reads: CASSIDPLTSGVEQYF. Here the CDR3 DNA reads TGTGCCAGCAGCATAGACCCGTTAACTAGCGGGGTCGAGCAGTACTTC.

The chain combines TRBV11-3 with TRBJ2-5; the D is unclear. The germline CDR1 and CDR2 sequences are SGHNT and YENEEA. CDR3 size: 12 residues. The V gene lost 1 base and the J gene lost 4 bases, with 4 bases spanning the gap. The CDR3 bases are TGTGCCAGCAGCTTAGCCTCAGAGACCCAGTACTTC. Protein product: CASSLASETQYF. The full variable domain, its missing parts supplied by reference TRBV11-3 and TRBJ2-5, is EAGVVQSPRYKIIEKKQPVAFWCNPISGHNTLYWYLQNLGQGPELLIRYENEEAVDDSQLPKDRFSAERLKGVDSTLKIQPAELGDSAVYLCASSLASETQYFGPGTRLLVL.

The genes are TRBV29-1 and TRBJ2-2; D is undetermined. The CDR3 covers 17 residues. Germline-derived CDR1 and CDR2 are SQVTM and ANQGSEA. V was pared by 5 bases and J by 1 base, with 20 bases between. This chain's CDR3 is CSVSTSSGILNTGELFF. CDR3 bases: TGCAGCGTTTCGACATCCTCAGGAATCCTGAACACCGGGGAGCTGTTTTTT.

The V call is TRBV5-1, the J call TRBJ1-4; 10 nucleotides match TRBD1. The J segment lost 8 bases and the V segment lost 0 bases, leaving 4 bases of the junction unmatched. Germline V gives CDR1 SGHRS, CDR2 YFSETQ. The CDR3 runs to 15 residues. The CDR3 sequence: CASSLERTGGEKLFF. In nucleotides, the CDR3 is TGCGCCAGCAGCTTGGAGAGGACAGGGGGAGAAAAACTGTTTTTT.

V gene TRBV5-6 combines with J gene TRBJ2-7; the match to TRBD2 covers 8 bases. There are 14 residues in the CDR3. Germline lookup yields CDR1 SGHDT and CDR2 YYEEEE. Trimming at V came to 5 bases and at J to 0 bases, leaving 4 bases not matched to a gene. CDR3 amino acids: CASRHAGGSYEQYF. Here the CDR3 DNA reads TGTGCCAGCAGGCACGCGGGGGGCTCCTACGAGCAGTACTTC.

This chain links TRBV6-5 with TRBJ1-2, with 7 bases that match TRBD1. This CDR3 is built from 14 residues. The V and J ends lost 5 bases and 4 bases, in that order; junction bases with no gene match: 7. Germline V CDR1 and CDR2: MNHEY, SVGAGI. In nucleotides, the CDR3 is TGTGCCAGCAGTAGACAGGGTGGACTCTATGGCTACACCTTC. Translation: CASSRQGGLYGYTF.

The CDR3 region is CATGQIQETQYF. The CDR3 DNA reads as TGTGCCACCGGACAGATCCAAGAGACCCAGTACTTC. The rearrangement joins TRBV10-3 to TRBJ2-5, with D tentatively TRBD1 (6 bases). Looked up from germline, CDR1 is ENHRY and CDR2 is SYGVKD. This CDR3 has 12 amino acids. With 10 bases removed from V and 1 base from J, the gap between germline ends came to 10 bases.

The V call is TRBV25-1, the J call TRBJ1-2; the match to TRBD1 covers 7 bases. Germline CDR1 and CDR2: MGHDK and SYGVNS. The CDR3 is made up of 16 amino acids. V dropped 6 bases and J dropped 5; count of bases not matched to a gene: 15. In DNA form, the CDR3 reads TGTGCCAGCAGCCCAGGAATTGGGGCAGGGGGGTATGGCTACACCTTC. It encodes CASSPGIGAGGYGYTF.

The rearrangement links TRBV5-1 to TRBJ2-2, with 7 bases that match TRBD1. Germline-derived CDR1 and CDR2 are SGHRS and YFSETQ. The CDR3 is 16 residues long. With 4 bases clipped from V and 0 bases from J, the junction kept 6 bases outside the gene matches. The CDR3: CASSGGQAANTGELFF. In nucleotides, the CDR3 is TGCGCCAGCAGCGGTGGACAGGCCGCGAACACCGGGGAGCTGTTTTTT.

The J gene is TRBJ2-2, the V gene TRBV11-3; 8 bases line up with TRBD1. Germline V CDR1 and CDR2: SGHNT, YENEEA. The V gene end was trimmed by 4 bases and the J gene end by 5 bases; junction bases not matched to a gene: 3. The CDR3 has 14 residues. CDR3 DNA: TGTGCCAGCAGCTGGACAGGGCGTACCGGGGAGCTGTTTTTT. The encoded protein is CASSWTGRTGELFF.

This clone was counted a few times. The chain couples TRBV7-9 to TRBJ1-2; 9 nucleotides line up with TRBD1. Germline CDR1 is SEHNR and CDR2 is FQNEAQ (reference sequence). The CDR3 loop spans 14 amino acids. The J segment lost 6 bases and the V segment lost 6 bases, leaving 8 bases of the junction unmatched. This CDR3 reads CASREQGAGDGYTF. CDR3 nucleotides: TGTGCCAGCAGGGAACAGGGGGCGGGAGATGGCTACACCTTC.

This sequence joins TRBV18 and TRBJ2-6, with 7 positions matching TRBD1. V lost 5 bases to trimming and J lost 1 base; unmatched junction nucleotides: 2. Germline V gene data show CDR1 as KGHSH and CDR2 as LQKENI. The CDR3 totals 15 residues. The chain's CDR3 is CASSKGQSGANVLTF. For the CDR3, the DNA is TGTGCCAGCTCAAAGGGACAGTCTGGGGCCAACGTCCTGACTTTC.

About this clone itself: Different DNA sequences within this sample yield the same CDR3. The rearrangement joins TRBV12-3 or TRBV12-4 to TRBJ2-5; 7 nucleotides agree with TRBD2. J was trimmed by 5 bases and V by 3 bases; bases with no gene match: 3. The CDR3 has 13 residues. In DNA form, the CDR3 reads TGTGCCAGCAGTTTCAGGGAGGGGGAGACCCAGTACTTC. Its protein product is CASSFREGETQYF.

Only a few counts were recorded for this clone. The rearrangement joins TRBV5-5 to TRBJ1-3, with D perhaps TRBD1 (5 bases). The germline CDR1 and CDR2 sequences are SGHKS and YYEKEE (reference sequence). With 3 bases removed from V and 3 bases from J, the gap between germline ends came to 10 bases. The CDR3 totals 14 residues. CDR3 amino acids: CASSSPGVGNTIYF. The CDR3 nucleotides read TGTGCCAGCAGCTCGCCGGGGGTTGGAAACACCATATATTTT. The complete variable domain, with remaining parts taken from reference TRBV5-5 and TRBJ1-3, reads DAGVTQSPTHLIKTRGQQVTLRCSPISGHKSVSWYQQVLGQGPQFIFQYYEKEERGRGNFPDRFSARQFPNYSSELNVNALLLGDSALYLCASSSPGVGNTIYFGEGSWLTVV.

The genes are TRBV30 and TRBJ1-1, with D uncertain. The CDR3 runs 14 residues. Trimming took off 5 bases at V and 3 bases at J, with 16 bases between the two ends. Germline CDR1 reads GTSNPN; CDR2 reads SVGIG (reference sequence). The CDR3 protein is CAWRNWGDDTEAFF. The CDR3 DNA is TGTGCCTGGCGGAATTGGGGAGACGACACTGAAGCTTTCTTT.

The chain has TRBV10-3 and TRBJ1-2; unclear D gene. Deletions cut 3 bases from V and 4 bases from J, with 3 bases between. This CDR3 has 11 residues. Germline V lookup: CDR1 ENHRY, CDR2 SYGVKD. CDR3 sequence: CAISDSYGYTF. CDR3 in DNA: TGTGCCATCAGTGACAGCTATGGCTACACCTTC.

The genes are TRBV7-9 and TRBJ2-7; no definite D call. The CDR3 length is 14 residues. Germline CDR1 reads SEHNR; CDR2 reads FQNEAQ (reference sequence). V was clipped by 4 bases and J by 0 bases, with 10 bases between them. CDR3 residues: CASSSDIYSYEQYF. The DNA for the CDR3 is TGTGCCAGCAGCTCCGACATTTACTCCTACGAGCAGTACTTC. Full variable domain (remainder filled in from reference TRBV7-9 and TRBJ2-7): DTGVSQNPRHKITKRGQNVTFRCDPISEHNRLYWYRQTLGQGPEFLTYFQNEAQLEKSRLLSDRFSAERPKGSFSTLEIQRTEQGDSAMYLCASSSDIYSYEQYFGPGTRLTVT.

The genes are TRBV27 and TRBJ1-5, with a possible D match to TRBD1 (6 bases). The CDR3 contains 15 residues. V dropped 6 bases and J dropped 0 bases, with 12 bases sitting between them. The germline V gene encodes CDR1 MNHEY and CDR2 SMNVEV (reference sequence). The CDR3 DNA is TGTGCCAGCAGACAACAGGGAACTAGCAATCAGCCCCAGCATTTT. It specifies CASRQQGTSNQPQHF.

This chain joins TRBV6-1 and TRBJ1-5, with D uncertain. Trimming took off 2 bases at V and 4 bases at J, with 12 bases between the two ends. CDR1 is MNHNS, CDR2 SASEGT, per germline. The CDR3 has 15 amino acids. The CDR3 here is CASSEWQARNQPQHF. In DNA form, the CDR3 reads TGTGCCAGCAGTGAATGGCAAGCGAGAAATCAGCCCCAGCATTTT.

The J gene is TRBJ2-1, the V gene TRBV29-1, with 9 nucleotides matching TRBD2. The CDR3 contains 14 residues. The V and J ends lost 3 bases and 4 bases, in that order; junction bases with no gene match: 4. CDR1 and CDR2 from the germline V gene are SQVTM and ANQGSEA. CDR3 region: CSVDQRGVYNEQFF. CDR3 in DNA: TGCAGCGTTGACCAGCGGGGGGTGTACAATGAGCAGTTCTTC.